This TCR beta chain originates from a study of T-cell memory formation after mild COVID-19. Study background: The two donors had largely donor-specific TCR clusters. Study-level points and caveats: Clones that contracted from day 15 to 85 had balanced CD4/CD8; later expanders were CD4+ biased.

Germline-derived CDR1 and CDR2 are SEHNR and FQNEAQ (reference sequence). V was shortened by 2 bases and J by 2 bases, with 9 bases between the two germline ends. The CDR3 is 15 amino acids. One entry per CDR3 protein results from TCRdb running MiXCR on the 5' RACE reads. Of hundreds of thousands of distinct CDR3 sequences listed, 8.2% are singletons. This clonotype was counted many times. The antigen remains unidentified. Sequencing was done on a sample of PBMCs or a T cell subset sorted from them (not recorded which). This TCR was sampled from a man younger than 35 who had mild COVID-19 (a few samples of this study predate the infection). Cell type and time point are not known. J is TRBJ2-2 and V is TRBV7-9; D remains unclear. CDR3 coding DNA: TGTGCCAGCAGCTTAATCAGGAGTAACACCGGGGAGCTGTTTTTT. Encoded protein: CASSLIRSNTGELFF. The whole variable domain, filled in from reference TRBV7-9 and TRBJ2-2, reads DTGVSQNPRHKITKRGQNVTFRCDPISEHNRLYWYRQTLGQGPEFLTYFQNEAQLEKSRLLSDRFSAERPKGSFSTLEIQRTEQGDSAMYLCASSLIRSNTGELFFGEGSRLTVL.